This T cell receptor (beta chain) was obtained from a study of identical twins (dated by TCRdb to the mid-2010s). For context, the study as a whole: The study deep-sequenced TCR alpha and beta repertoires from monozygotic twins, unrelated adults of various ages and cord blood to test whether fetal clonotypes persist. Replicate twin experiments were performed at different times using different library preparation protocols to rule out contamination. Results the study describes overall, beyond this receptor: Abundant cord blood beta clonotypes carried fewer insertions; young adult naive repertoires showed a weaker similar trend, while memory repertoires showed none. Compared with coincidental sharing between unrelated individuals, out-of-frame TCR alpha sequences shared between twins had an excess of sequences with low generation probability. Because the same donors could not be followed over many years, the conclusions depended on cross-sectional statistical analysis. A weaker excess of twin sharing was found in beta out-of-frame sequences because the signal-to-noise ratio was lowered by fewer shared sequences. In monozygotic twins, out-of-frame TCR alpha sharing was systematically underestimated by recombination models, although the models agreed with sharing between unrelated individuals. Zero-insertion analyses could be partly confounded by invariant T cells such as MAIT and iNKT, although diverse VJ usage argued against such confounding for most clonotypes.

This clonotype was picked up many times. It lacks a known antigen. There are no base qualities to consult, and no much larger clone falls within one base. Only healthy Caucasian donors were included. The twin cohort consisted of three pairs of female monozygotic twins, all aged about 18 to 29 years. The RNA used for TCR libraries was isolated from peripheral blood mononuclear cells. The library relied on 5' RACE. Reads for this sample came from an Illumina HiSeq 2000. A universal primer binding site was introduced by template switching, and a unique molecular identifier was present in the final cDNA, enabling accurate counting of TCR cDNA molecules. Specific primers in the conserved constant-segment region were used to synthesize first-strand cDNA for the TCR alpha and beta chains. To control for contamination, every cDNA library was double barcoded, receiving both a SMART-Mk sample barcode and Illumina barcodes. TruSeq adapter sequences, together with Illumina sample barcodes, were added in two successive PCR steps. The Illumina HiSeq platform was used with custom primers to sequence TCR alpha and beta cDNA libraries. The study's own analysis went as follows. Raw reads were processed with MiGEC to extract unique molecular identifiers, and MiXCR was used to determine CDR3 positions. Recombination models were inferred per individual with the repgenHMM and IGoR tools using an EM algorithm. The tcR package in R was used for shared clonotype analysis, with sharing normalized by the product of cloneset sizes. To study raw recombination free of thymic and clonal selection effects, out-of-frame nonproductive sequences were analyzed. The public reads were reprocessed in TCRdb via fastp at Q25 and MiXCR, keeping in-frame beta chains. Identical CDR3 proteins give one entry, which carries the most common genes and DNA. The V and J calls and clone size come from TCRdb's table, not from the authors' own analysis. The sample yields hundreds of thousands of distinct CDR3 sequences; roughly 6.6% were counted once. The ten most abundant clones make up about 1.6% of the sample.

The same sample was also used in a study of yellow fever vaccine responses in identical twins. The other study reports the following: The T cell response to vaccination in identical twins was reported by the authors to appear partly convergent and partly personalized. In identical twins, the study followed T cell clones that responded to the vaccine with precision.

This receptor was taken from a woman younger than 35 in good health. The sequencing input was PBMCs.

The CDR3 region has the sequence CASSFRTLGLAGTPYNEQFF. The DNA sequence is as follows: TGTGCCAGCAGTTTTAGGACTTTGGGTTTAGCCGGGACACCTTACAATGAGCAGTTCTTC. The chain is made from TRBV12-3 or TRBV12-4 and TRBJ2-1; TRBD1 is a possible D gene, resting on 6 matching bases. The CDR3 numbers 20 residues from cysteine through phenylalanine. Only the CDR3 region is kept as DNA, spanning 60 bases read in frame from base 1. The V and J ends are trimmed by 3 bases and 4 bases, leaving 28 bases between them.